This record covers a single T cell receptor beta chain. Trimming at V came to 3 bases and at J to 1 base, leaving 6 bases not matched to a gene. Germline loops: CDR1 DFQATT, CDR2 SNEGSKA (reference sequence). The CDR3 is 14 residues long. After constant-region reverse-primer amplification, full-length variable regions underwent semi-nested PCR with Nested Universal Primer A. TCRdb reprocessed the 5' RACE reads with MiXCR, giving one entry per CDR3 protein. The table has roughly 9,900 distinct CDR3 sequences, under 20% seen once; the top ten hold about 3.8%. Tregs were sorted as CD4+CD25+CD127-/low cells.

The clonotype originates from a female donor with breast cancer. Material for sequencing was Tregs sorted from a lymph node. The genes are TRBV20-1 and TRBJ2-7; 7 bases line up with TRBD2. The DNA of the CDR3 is TGCAGTGCTAGCCTTGACGGGGGGTCCTACGAGCAGTACTTC. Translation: CSASLDGGSYEQYF.